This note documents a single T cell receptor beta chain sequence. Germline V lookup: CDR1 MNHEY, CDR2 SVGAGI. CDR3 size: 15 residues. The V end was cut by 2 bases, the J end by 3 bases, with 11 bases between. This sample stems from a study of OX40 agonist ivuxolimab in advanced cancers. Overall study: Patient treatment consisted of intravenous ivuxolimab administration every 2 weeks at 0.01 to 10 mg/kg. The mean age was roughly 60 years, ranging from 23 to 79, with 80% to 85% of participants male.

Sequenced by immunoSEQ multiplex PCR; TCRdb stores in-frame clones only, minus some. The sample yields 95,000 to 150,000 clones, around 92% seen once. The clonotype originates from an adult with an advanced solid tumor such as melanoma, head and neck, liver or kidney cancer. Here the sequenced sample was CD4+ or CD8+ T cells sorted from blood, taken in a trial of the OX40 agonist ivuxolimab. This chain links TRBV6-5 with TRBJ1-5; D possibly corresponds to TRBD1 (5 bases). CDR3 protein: CASSYGGGTNQPQHF. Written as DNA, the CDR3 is TGTGCCAGCAGTTACGGTGGGGGTACCAATCAGCCCCAGCATTTT.